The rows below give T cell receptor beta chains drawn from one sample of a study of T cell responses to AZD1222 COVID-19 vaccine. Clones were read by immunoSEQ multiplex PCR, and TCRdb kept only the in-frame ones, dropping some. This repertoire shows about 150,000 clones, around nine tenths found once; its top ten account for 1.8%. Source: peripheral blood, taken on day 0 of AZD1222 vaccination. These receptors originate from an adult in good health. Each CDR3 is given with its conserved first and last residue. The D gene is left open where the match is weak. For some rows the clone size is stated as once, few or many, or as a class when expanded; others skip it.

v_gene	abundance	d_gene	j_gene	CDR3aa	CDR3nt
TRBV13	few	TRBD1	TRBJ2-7	CASSLMGQGGYEQYF	TGTGCCAGCAGCTTAATGGGACAGGGGGGTTACGAGCAGTACTTC
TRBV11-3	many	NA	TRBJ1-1	CASSFGTNTEAFF	TGTGCCAGCAGCTTCGGGACGAACACTGAAGCTTTCTTT
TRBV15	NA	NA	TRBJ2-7	CATSRGDIRGEQYF	TGTGCCACCAGCAGAGGGGACATCAGAGGCGAGCAGTACTTC
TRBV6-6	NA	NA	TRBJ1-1	CASSRGARGTYTEAFF	TGTGCCAGCAGTCGAGGAGCACGGGGTACCTACACTGAAGCTTTCTTT
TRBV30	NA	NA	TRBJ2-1	CAGSRDHNEQFF	TGTGCCGGCTCCCGGGACCACAATGAGCAGTTCTTC
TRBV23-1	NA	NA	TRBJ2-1	CASSPPLTEGVYNEQFF	TGCGCCAGCAGTCCCCCCCTGACAGAAGGGGTTTACAATGAGCAGTTCTTC
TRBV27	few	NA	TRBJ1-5	CASRIAGLSNQPQHF	TGTGCCAGCAGGATCGCAGGGCTGAGCAATCAGCCCCAGCATTTT
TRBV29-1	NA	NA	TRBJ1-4	CSVLTATNEKLFF	TGCAGCGTTTTGACAGCAACTAATGAAAAACTGTTTTTT
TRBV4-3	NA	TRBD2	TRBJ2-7	CASSQEGTSGAYEQYF	TGCGCCAGCAGCCAAGAAGGAACTAGCGGAGCTTACGAGCAGTACTTC
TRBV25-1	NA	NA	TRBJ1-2	CASRQGVGYTF	TGTGCCAGCAGACAGGGAGTTGGCTACACCTTC
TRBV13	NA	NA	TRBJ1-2	CASSLKGLWGGYTF	TGTGCCAGCAGCTTAAAGGGGCTATGGGGTGGCTACACCTTC
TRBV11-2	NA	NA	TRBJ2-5	CASSLDGKNQETQYF	TGTGCCAGCAGCTTAGATGGAAAGAATCAAGAGACCCAGTACTTC
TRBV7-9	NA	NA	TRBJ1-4	CASSLGTDSFATNEKLFF	TGTGCCAGCAGCTTAGGAACCGATTCCTTTGCAACTAATGAAAAACTGTTTTTT
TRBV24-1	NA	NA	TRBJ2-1	CATSESSLGNNNEQFF	TGTGCCACCAGTGAATCTAGCCTTGGAAATAACAATGAGCAGTTCTTC
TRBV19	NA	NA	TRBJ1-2	CASSIWGADGYTF	TGTGCCAGTAGTATTTGGGGGGCGGATGGCTACACCTTC
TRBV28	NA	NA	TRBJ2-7	CASSLGFRGPKLYEQYF	TGTGCCAGCAGTTTAGGGTTCCGGGGGCCGAAACTCTACGAGCAGTACTTC
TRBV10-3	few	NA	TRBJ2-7	CAITSQNEQYF	TGTGCCATCACCTCTCAAAACGAGCAGTACTTC
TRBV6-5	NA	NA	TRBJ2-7	CASRNLGHESYEQYF	TGTGCCAGCAGAAACCTGGGACACGAATCCTACGAGCAGTACTTC
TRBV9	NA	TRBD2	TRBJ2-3	CASSVRPSGVSTDTQYF	TGTGCCAGCAGCGTAAGGCCTAGCGGGGTTAGCACAGATACGCAGTATTTT
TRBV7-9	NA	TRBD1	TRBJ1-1	CASSPSTGAPTEAFF	TGTGCCAGCAGCCCCTCGACAGGGGCGCCCACTGAAGCTTTCTTT
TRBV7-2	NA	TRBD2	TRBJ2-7	CASSFSRLAGSPLEQYF	TGTGCCAGCAGCTTTTCGAGATTAGCGGGATCCCCCTTGGAGCAGTACTTC
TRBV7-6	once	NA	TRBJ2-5	CASSLTPGQETQYF	TGTGCCAGCAGCTTAACTCCGGGCCAAGAGACCCAGTACTTC
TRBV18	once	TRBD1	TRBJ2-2	CASSPQKTGDNTGELFF	TGTGCCAGCTCACCACAAAAGACAGGGGACAACACCGGGGAGCTGTTTTTT
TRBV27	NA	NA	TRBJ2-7	CASGISGPYEQYF	TGTGCCAGCGGGATAAGCGGGCCCTACGAGCAGTACTTC
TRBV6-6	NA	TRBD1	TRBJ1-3	CASSSLGQGGGTIYF	TGTGCCAGCAGTTCACTCGGACAGGGTGGGGGCACCATATATTTT
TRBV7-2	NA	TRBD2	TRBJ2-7	CASSLIVAGTYEQYF	TGTGCCAGCAGCTTAATTGTAGCGGGAACCTACGAGCAGTACTTC
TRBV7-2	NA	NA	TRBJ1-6	CASSFLPEMSSYNSPLHF	TGTGCCAGCAGCTTTTTGCCCGAAATGAGCTCCTATAATTCACCCCTCCACTTT
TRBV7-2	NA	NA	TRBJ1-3	CASSLAPGSGNTIYF	TGTGCCAGCAGCTTAGCCCCAGGCTCTGGAAACACCATATATTTT
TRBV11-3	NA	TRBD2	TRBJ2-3	CASSSIAGREADTQYF	TGTGCCAGCAGCTCAATAGCGGGACGAGAGGCAGATACGCAGTATTTT
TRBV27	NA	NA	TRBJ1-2	CASSLLPLYGYTF	TGTGCCAGCAGTTTACTCCCACTCTATGGCTACACCTTC
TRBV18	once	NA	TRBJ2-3	CASSPPGLLTTDTQYF	TGTGCCAGCTCACCTCCCGGTCTCCTGACGACAGATACGCAGTATTTT
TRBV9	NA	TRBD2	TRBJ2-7	CASSPRAGAPYYEQYF	TGTGCCAGCAGCCCTAGAGCGGGAGCCCCCTACTACGAGCAGTACTTC
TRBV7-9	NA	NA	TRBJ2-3	CASSFRDSTDTQYF	TGTGCCAGCAGCTTCCGGGACAGCACAGATACGCAGTATTTT
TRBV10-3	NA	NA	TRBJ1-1	CAISEGGLDAFF	TGTGCCATCAGTGAGGGGGGCCTCGACGCTTTCTTT
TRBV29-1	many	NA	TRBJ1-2	CSVSDGVNYGYTF	TGCAGCGTTAGTGACGGTGTTAACTATGGCTACACCTTC
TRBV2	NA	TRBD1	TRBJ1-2	CASIGQGTFGYTF	TGTGCCAGCATCGGACAGGGTACATTTGGCTACACCTTC
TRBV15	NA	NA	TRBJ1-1	CATSSAGLVTEAFF	TGTGCCACCAGCAGTGCAGGGCTTGTCACTGAAGCTTTCTTT
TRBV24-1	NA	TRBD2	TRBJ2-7	CATSDPTSGRAYEQYF	TGTGCCACCAGTGATCCGACTAGCGGGAGGGCCTACGAGCAGTACTTC
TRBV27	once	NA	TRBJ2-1	CASRLLAHNEQFF	TGTGCCAGCAGACTCTTAGCTCACAATGAGCAGTTCTTC
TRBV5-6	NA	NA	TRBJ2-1	CASRVRGLGNNEQFF	TGTGCCAGCAGGGTAAGGGGACTCGGAAACAATGAGCAGTTCTTC
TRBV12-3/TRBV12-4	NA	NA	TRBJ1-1	CASSRRLEAFF	TGTGCCAGCAGCAGACGGCTTGAAGCTTTCTTT
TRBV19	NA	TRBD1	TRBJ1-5	CASSIEGQPDQPQHF	TGTGCCAGTAGTATTGAGGGACAGCCCGATCAGCCCCAGCATTTT
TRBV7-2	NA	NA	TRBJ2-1	CASSLASGTGSYNEQFF	TGTGCCAGCAGCTTAGCATCAGGAACGGGCTCCTACAATGAGCAGTTCTTC
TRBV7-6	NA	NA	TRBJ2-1	CASSLVGNEQFF	TGTGCCAGCAGCTTAGTAGGTAATGAGCAGTTCTTC
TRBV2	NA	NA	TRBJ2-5	CASRRGGSYKETQYF	TGTGCCAGCAGACGAGGGGGTTCATATAAAGAGACCCAGTACTTC
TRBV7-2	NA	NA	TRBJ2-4	CASSSGGNLREVQYF	TGTGCCAGCAGCTCAGGGGGCAATTTGCGGGAGGTTCAGTACTTC
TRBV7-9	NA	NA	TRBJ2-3	CASSPWTSTDTQYF	TGTGCCAGCAGCCCTTGGACTAGCACAGATACGCAGTATTTT
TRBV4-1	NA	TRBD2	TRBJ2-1	CASSQDLAGAGNEQFF	TGCGCCAGCAGCCAAGATCTAGCGGGAGCTGGCAATGAGCAGTTCTTC
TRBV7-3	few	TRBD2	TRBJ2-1	CASSLRGGGTNEQFF	TGTGCCAGCAGCTTAAGGGGGGGAGGAACCAATGAGCAGTTCTTC
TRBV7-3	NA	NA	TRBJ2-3	CASSLTAASATQYF	TGTGCCAGCAGCTTAACGGCGGCTAGCGCCACGCAGTATTTT
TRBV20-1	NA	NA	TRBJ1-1	CSGNQNTEAFF	TGCAGCGGCAACCAGAACACTGAAGCTTTCTTT
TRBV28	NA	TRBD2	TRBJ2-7	CASSLFGLAGAYEQYF	TGTGCCAGCAGTTTATTTGGTCTAGCGGGAGCCTACGAGCAGTACTTC
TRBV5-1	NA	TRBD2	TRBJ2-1	CASSLEASGSNEQFF	TGCGCCAGCAGCTTGGAGGCTAGCGGGAGCAATGAGCAGTTCTTC
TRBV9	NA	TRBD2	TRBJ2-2	CASSVGSLAGGNSGELFF	TGTGCCAGCAGCGTAGGATCTCTAGCGGGAGGGAACTCCGGGGAGCTGTTTTTT
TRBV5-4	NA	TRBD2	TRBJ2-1	CASSPASGRGREQFF	TGTGCCAGCAGCCCGGCTAGCGGGAGGGGAAGGGAGCAGTTCTTC
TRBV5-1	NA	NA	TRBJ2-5	CASSLGQAGETQYF	TGCGCCAGCAGCTTGGGGCAGGCGGGAGAGACCCAGTACTTC
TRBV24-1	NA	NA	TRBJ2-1	CATSDLKSWGEQFF	TGTGCCACCAGTGATTTAAAGTCGTGGGGTGAGCAGTTCTTC